This is a list of T cell receptor beta chains from one sample in a study of shared clonotypes between healthy human individuals. TCRdb keeps only in-frame clones here, not all; method: immunoSEQ multiplex PCR. This sample carries around 610,000 clones, approximately 96% of them seen once, and the ten largest clones take about 0.12%. Sequencing used naive CD8+ T cells sorted from blood. The receptors stem from a woman aged 25 to 45 in good health. Each CDR3 is given without its conserved first and last residue.

V	CDR3
TRBV4-2	ASSRGQDNTEAF
TRBV4-1	ASSLRDISYEQY
TRBV13	ASSPGLAGVYEQY
TRBV27	ASSTGTGSSGNTIY
TRBV29-1	SVEDWTSGYEQY
TRBV6-6	ATLWGAEQY
TRBV19	ASSRGVGGASTDTQY
TRBV6-6	ASSYLDALGTDTQY
TRBV28	ASRLGQGVYSNQPQH
TRBV19	ASSIRARGNTIY
TRBV5-1	ASSLEGRQPQH
TRBV5-4	ASSQNQGFYGYT
TRBV5-1	ASSKTGVEVDNEQF
TRBV28	ASSPMTTDRNEQF
TRBV28	ASRGTIGSTYNEQF
TRBV19	ASSIVLAGVDTQY
TRBV13	ASSLGLSSNTEAF
TRBV5-4	ASSQIAGELF
TRBV6-1	ASSETRGAGQPQH
TRBV7-2	ASRETGQLPYEQY
TRBV30	AWSPETDTQY
TRBV27	ASSLVGPRQGWQPQH
TRBV28	ASSFPGATDTQY
TRBV7-9	ASSLAALTRTDTQY
TRBV20-1	PGGSTDTQY
TRBV7-9	ASSLGHYYNEQF
TRBV7-2	ASSFFPGRQRPNEKLF
TRBV28	ASSLVGETQY
TRBV7-6	ASSLGPGDEQF
TRBV27	ASNPDGQSSSYEQY
TRBV28	ASSLDGRWNT
TRBV9	ASSPTRASGNTIY
TRBV19	ASNIPGTGGPNTEAF
TRBV7-2	ASSLGLADFYNEQF
TRBV5-6	ASSWGGQTREQF
TRBV18	ASSPLRQYTDTQY
TRBV7-9	ASSLGGRPQETQY
TRBV4-2	ASSLTWTPESSYEQY
TRBV5-6	ASSIQGVTEAF
TRBV5-8	ASSLTRNEQF